Listed below are T cell receptor beta chains from one sample, sequenced in a study of human T cells and chemical hapten exposure. Via MiXCR, TCRdb re-called the RACE reads, giving one row per CDR3 protein. The repertoire holds approximately 260,000 distinct CDR3 sequences, with about 9% as singletons. The sample in question was whole blood, obtained in connection with sensitization to the hapten diphenylcyclopropenone (DPC). The receptors stem from a woman aged 35 to 49 with alopecia areata. Some clones in this sample may be carry-over from other donors' samples. CDR3s include the opening cysteine and the closing phenylalanine or tryptophan.

CASSSPWAGEDEQYF TRBJ2-7 TRBV27
CASSLDARSEQYF TRBJ2-7 TRBV5-1
CASSQTGTDTQYF TRBJ2-3 TRBV7-7
CASSMGGWNSPLHF TRBJ1-6 TRBV28
CASNPGTGGEKLFF TRBJ1-4 TRBV28
CASSATGGFWETQYF TRBJ2-5 TRBV25-1
CASSPPPPSGVTLYNEQFF TRBJ2-1 TRBV4-2
CASSPNSPRDEQFF TRBJ2-1 TRBV5-1
CASSLDQGHTIYF TRBJ1-3 TRBV7-9
CASSSAGFAQETQYF TRBJ2-5 TRBV5-1
CASSAAGTSGTETQYF TRBJ2-5 TRBV5-1
CASSQGLAGEGYEQYF TRBJ2-7 TRBV4-3
CASRAANTEAFF TRBJ1-1 TRBV3-1
CSVEILDSYEQYF TRBJ2-7 TRBV29-1